The next 6 T cell receptor beta chains were all read from a single sample in a study of blood T cell repertoires in COVID-19 (dated by TCRdb to the early 2020s). The method behind the library was the immunoSEQ multiplex PCR assay. The table was pulled from immuneACCESS by TCRdb, which kept in-frame rearrangements only. Such tables lose some clones; where checked, under half of the loss comes from unresolved V genes, and the rest has no known cause. For this sample there are around 300,000 clones; 85% appear just once. 2% to 3% of the sample belongs to the ten largest clones. Sequences were obtained from PBMCs or T cells enriched from blood (not recorded which). These receptors came from a woman aged 50 to 60 who had recovered from COVID-19.

This rearrangement joins TRBV5-4 to TRBJ1-2, with D perhaps TRBD1 (5 bases). The CDR3 extends over 14 amino acids. Trimming shortened V by 4 bases and J by 8 bases, and 18 bases separated the two germline ends. Germline CDR1 SGHNT, CDR2 YYREEE (reference sequence). CDR3 bases: TGTGCCAGCAGCCGCGGGGATCTTAGGGGAGGCTACACCTTC. The encoded protein is CASSRGDLRGGYTF. Full variable domain (rest looked up from reference TRBV5-4 and TRBJ1-2): ETGVTQSPTHLIKTRGQQVTLRCSSQSGHNTVSWYQQALGQGPQFIFQYYREEENGRGNFPPRFSGLQFPNYSSELNVNALELDDSALYLCASSRGDLRGGYTFGSGTRLTVV.

This clone has more than one count but fewer than ten. The chain links TRBV6-1 to TRBJ2-7; D may be TRBD1 (7 bases). Between the trimmed V and J ends, which lost 1 base and 4 bases, there was a span of 14 bases. The CDR3 consists of 15 residues. Germline V gives CDR1 MNHNS, CDR2 SASEGT. CDR3 sequence reads: CASSEEAGGRYEQYF. Here the CDR3 DNA reads TGTGCCAGCAGTGAAGAGGCAGGGGGGCGTTACGAGCAGTACTTC.

The CDR3, as DNA: TGTGCCAGCAGTGAGATGGGGCCCCAAGAGACCCAGTACTTC. This translates into CASSEMGPQETQYF. This chain joins TRBV2 and TRBJ2-5, with D maybe TRBD1 (5 bases). V lost 3 bases to trimming and J lost 1 base, with 9 bases between them. CDR1 is SNHLY, CDR2 FYNNEI, per germline. This CDR3 has 14 amino acids.

The chain combines TRBV4-1 with TRBJ1-2; a possible D gene is TRBD1 (6 bases). Germline-derived CDR1 and CDR2 are MGHRA and YSYEKL. This CDR3 is built from 13 residues. V was cut by 4 bases and J by 7 bases, with 13 bases left in between. CDR3 in amino acids: CASSPAGVGGYTF. The CDR3 bases are TGCGCCAGCAGCCCCGCAGGGGTCGGTGGCTACACCTTC.

This chain joins TRBV6-6 and TRBJ2-3, with 7 bases lining up with TRBD2. The CDR3 runs to 16 residues. In germline, CDR1 is MNHNY, CDR2 SVGAGI (reference sequence). The ends lost 2 bases at V and 1 base at J; junction bases unmatched: 6. CDR3 coding DNA: TGTGCCAGCAGTTACAGGGTGGGAGGGGGCACAGATACGCAGTATTTT. Translation gives CASSYRVGGGTDTQYF.

The rearrangement joins TRBV5-6 to TRBJ2-5, with D maybe TRBD1 (5 bases). CDR3 length equals 12 residues. V lost 2 bases, J lost 12 bases, and 14 bases lay in between. Germline V gene data show CDR1 as SGHDT and CDR2 as YYEEEE. The CDR3 loop is CASSFRTGKKYF. The CDR3 bases are TGTGCCAGCAGCTTTCGAACAGGAAAAAAGTACTTC.